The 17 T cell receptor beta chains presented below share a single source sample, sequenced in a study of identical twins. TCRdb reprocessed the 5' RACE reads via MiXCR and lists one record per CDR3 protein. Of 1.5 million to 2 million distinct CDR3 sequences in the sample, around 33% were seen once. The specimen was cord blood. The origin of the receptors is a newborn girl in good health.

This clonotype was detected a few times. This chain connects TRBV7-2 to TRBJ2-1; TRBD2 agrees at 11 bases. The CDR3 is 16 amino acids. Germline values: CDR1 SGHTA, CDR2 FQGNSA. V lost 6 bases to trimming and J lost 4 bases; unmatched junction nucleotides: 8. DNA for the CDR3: TGTGCCAGCAGAAATAACTTAGCGGGGGGGTACAATGAGCAGTTCTTC. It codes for CASRNNLAGGYNEQFF.

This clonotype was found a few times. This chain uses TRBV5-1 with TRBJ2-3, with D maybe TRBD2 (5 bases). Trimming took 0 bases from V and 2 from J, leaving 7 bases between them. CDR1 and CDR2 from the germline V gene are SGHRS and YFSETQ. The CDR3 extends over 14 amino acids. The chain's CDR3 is CASSLVSATDTQYF. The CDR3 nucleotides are TGCGCCAGCAGCTTGGTTAGCGCCACAGATACGCAGTATTTT.

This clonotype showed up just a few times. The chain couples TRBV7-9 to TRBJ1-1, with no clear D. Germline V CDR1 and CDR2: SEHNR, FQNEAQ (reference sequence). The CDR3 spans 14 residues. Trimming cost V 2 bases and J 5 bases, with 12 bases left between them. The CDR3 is CASSLSRPGTEAFF. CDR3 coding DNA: TGTGCCAGCAGCTTATCGAGACCCGGGACTGAAGCTTTCTTT.

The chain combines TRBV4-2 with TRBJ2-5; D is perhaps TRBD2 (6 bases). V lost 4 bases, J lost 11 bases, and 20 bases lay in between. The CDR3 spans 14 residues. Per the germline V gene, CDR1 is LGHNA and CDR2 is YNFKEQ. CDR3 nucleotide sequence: TGTGCCAGCAGCCCCCGACTAGAGAACAATGAGCAGTACTTC. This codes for CASSPRLENNEQYF.

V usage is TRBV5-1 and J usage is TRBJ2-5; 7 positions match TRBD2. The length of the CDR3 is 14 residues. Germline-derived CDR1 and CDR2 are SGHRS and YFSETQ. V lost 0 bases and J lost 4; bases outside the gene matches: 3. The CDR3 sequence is CASSLEASGETQYF. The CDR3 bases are TGCGCCAGCAGCTTGGAGGCTAGCGGAGAGACCCAGTACTTC. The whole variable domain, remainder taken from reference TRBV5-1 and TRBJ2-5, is KAGVTQTPRYLIKTRGQQVTLSCSPISGHRSVSWYQQTPGQGLQFLFEYFSETQRNKGNFPGRFSGRQFSNSRSEMNVSTLELGDSALYLCASSLEASGETQYFGPGTRLLVL.

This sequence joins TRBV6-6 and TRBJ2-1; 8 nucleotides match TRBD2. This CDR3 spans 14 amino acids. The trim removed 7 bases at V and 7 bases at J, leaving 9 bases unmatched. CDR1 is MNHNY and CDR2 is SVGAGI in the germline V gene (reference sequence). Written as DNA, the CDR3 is TGTGCCAGCATCAACGGGGGGGCGAGTAATGAGCAGTTCTTC. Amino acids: CASINGGASNEQFF.

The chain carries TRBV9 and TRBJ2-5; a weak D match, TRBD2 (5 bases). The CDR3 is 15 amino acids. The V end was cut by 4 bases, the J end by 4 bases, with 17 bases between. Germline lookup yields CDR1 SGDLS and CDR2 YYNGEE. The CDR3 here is CASSSWEPKGETQYF. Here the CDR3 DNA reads TGTGCCAGCAGCTCTTGGGAGCCAAAGGGAGAGACCCAGTACTTC.

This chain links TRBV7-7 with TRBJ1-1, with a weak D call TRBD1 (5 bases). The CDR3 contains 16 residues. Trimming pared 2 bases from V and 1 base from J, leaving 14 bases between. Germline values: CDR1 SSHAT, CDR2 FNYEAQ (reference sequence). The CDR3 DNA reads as TGTGCCAGCAGCTTAAGGGGTACCGGGGGGAACACTGAAGCTTTCTTT. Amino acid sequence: CASSLRGTGGNTEAFF.

As DNA, the CDR3 is TGTGCCAGCAGCCAAGCTAGAGTTGAGCAGTTCTTC. Amino acid sequence: CASSQARVEQFF. The genes are TRBV3-1 and TRBJ2-1; D is undetermined. This CDR3 has 12 amino acids. The V gene lost 1 base and the J gene lost 9 bases, with 7 bases spanning the gap. Germline values: CDR1 LGHDT, CDR2 YNNKEL (reference sequence).

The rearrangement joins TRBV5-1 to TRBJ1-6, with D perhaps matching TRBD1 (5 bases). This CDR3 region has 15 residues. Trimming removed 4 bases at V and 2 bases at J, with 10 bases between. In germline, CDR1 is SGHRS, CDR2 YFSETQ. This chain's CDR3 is CASSGGAPYNSPLHF. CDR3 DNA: TGCGCCAGCAGCGGGGGAGCCCCCTATAATTCACCCCTCCACTTT.

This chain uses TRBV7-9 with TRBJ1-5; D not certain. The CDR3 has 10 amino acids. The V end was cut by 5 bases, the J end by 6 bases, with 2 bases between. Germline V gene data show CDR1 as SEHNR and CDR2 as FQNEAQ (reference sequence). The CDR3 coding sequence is TGTGCCAGCAGCGGTCAGCCCCAGCATTTT. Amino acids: CASSGQPQHF.

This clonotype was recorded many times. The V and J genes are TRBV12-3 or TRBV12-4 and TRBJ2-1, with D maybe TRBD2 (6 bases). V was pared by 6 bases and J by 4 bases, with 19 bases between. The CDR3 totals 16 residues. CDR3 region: CASRPSGRAHYNEQFF. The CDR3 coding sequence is TGTGCCAGCAGACCAAGCGGGCGAGCCCATTACAATGAGCAGTTCTTC.

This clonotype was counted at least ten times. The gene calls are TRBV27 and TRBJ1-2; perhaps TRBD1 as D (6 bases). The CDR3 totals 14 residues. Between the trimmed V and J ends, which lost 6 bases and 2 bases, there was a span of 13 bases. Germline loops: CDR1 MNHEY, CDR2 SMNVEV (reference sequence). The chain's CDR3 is CASSLSGQNYGYTF. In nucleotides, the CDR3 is TGTGCCAGCAGCTTGTCAGGACAGAACTATGGCTACACCTTC.

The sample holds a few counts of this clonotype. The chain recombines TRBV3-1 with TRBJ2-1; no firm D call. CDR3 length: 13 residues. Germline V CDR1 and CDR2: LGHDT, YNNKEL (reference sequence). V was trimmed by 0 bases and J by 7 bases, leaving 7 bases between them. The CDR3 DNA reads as TGTGCCAGCAGCCAAGATACCCTGAATGAGCAGTTCTTC. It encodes CASSQDTLNEQFF.

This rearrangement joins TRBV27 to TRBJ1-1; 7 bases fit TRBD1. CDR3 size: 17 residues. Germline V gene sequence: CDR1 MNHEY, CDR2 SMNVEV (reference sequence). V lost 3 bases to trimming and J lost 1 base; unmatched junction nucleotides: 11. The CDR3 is CASSFVWTGPQNTEAFF. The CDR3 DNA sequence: TGTGCCAGCAGTTTTGTATGGACAGGACCGCAGAACACTGAAGCTTTCTTT.

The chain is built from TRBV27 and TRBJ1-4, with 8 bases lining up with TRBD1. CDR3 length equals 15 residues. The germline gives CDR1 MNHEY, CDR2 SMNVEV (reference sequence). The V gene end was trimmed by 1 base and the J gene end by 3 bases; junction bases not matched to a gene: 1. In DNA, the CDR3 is TGTGCCAGCAGTTTATTGACAGGGGCTAATGAAAAACTGTTTTTT. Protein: CASSLLTGANEKLFF.

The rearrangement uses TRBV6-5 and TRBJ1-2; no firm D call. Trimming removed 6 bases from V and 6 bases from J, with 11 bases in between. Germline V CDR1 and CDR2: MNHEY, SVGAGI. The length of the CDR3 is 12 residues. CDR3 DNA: TGTGCCAGCAGGATGGGCGGGCATGGCTACACCTTC. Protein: CASRMGGHGYTF.